A selection of T cell receptor beta chains follows, all from one sample in a study of blood T cell repertoires in COVID-19. Sequencing used immunoSEQ multiplex PCR; TCRdb keeps in-frame clones, though not all of them. In the table there are 150,000 to 200,000 clones, more than 75% of which are singletons. Source material: PBMCs or T cells enriched from blood (not recorded which). These receptors all come from a woman aged 50 to 60 with acute COVID-19. CDR3s include the opening cysteine and the closing phenylalanine or tryptophan. Each record gives: CDR3 DNA, CDR3 protein, D gene, V gene, J gene, clone size. The D gene is left open where the match is weak. Size values are once, few and many counts, or a class for expanded clones, and some rows have none.

TGCGCCAGCGCCGGTAGCACAGATACGCAGTATTTT,CASAGSTDTQYF,NA,TRBV10-1,TRBJ2-3,NA
TGTGCCAGCAGCCCCGGACAGGGGTATGGCTACACCTTC,CASSPGQGYGYTF,TRBD1,TRBV11-2,TRBJ1-2,NA
TGCGCCAGCAGCTTGGACGGGCTTCGAGGGGAAAAACTGTTTTTT,CASSLDGLRGEKLFF,NA,TRBV5-1,TRBJ1-4,NA
TGTGCCAGCAGTTCTGGGCTAGCGGGGGGCCCCTCCTACAATGAGCAGTTCTTC,CASSSGLAGGPSYNEQFF,TRBD2,TRBV27,TRBJ2-1,NA
TGTGCCAGCAGCCCCGTGGGGGTGAGGGGGAAGGGAGCTTTCTTT,CASSPVGVRGKGAFF,NA,TRBV6-5,TRBJ1-1,NA
TGTGCCAGCAGTCAAACAGGGGACAGGGAGCGCGCTTTCGGGGCCAACGTCCTGACTTTC,CASSQTGDRERAFGANVLTF,TRBD1,TRBV6-6,TRBJ2-6,NA
TGTGCCAGCAGTATTCTTAGGGTAGGAGGGGGCTCCGAAGCTTTCTTT,CASSILRVGGGSEAFF,TRBD1,TRBV7-9,TRBJ1-1,NA
TGTGCCAGCAGCCTTGAGGCCTTAGATTCACCCCTCCACTTT,CASSLEALDSPLHF,NA,TRBV5-6,TRBJ1-6,NA
TGTGCCAGCAGCCTCCCTACCCGGGGGGAGGAACACAGATACGCAGTAGGGAGTTTT,CASSLPTRGEEHRYAVGSF,TRBD2,TRBV4-2,TRBJ2-3,NA
TGTGCTAGTGGCCCCGGGACAGGGGGCGGCTACACCTTC,CASGPGTGGGYTF,TRBD1,TRBV12-5,TRBJ1-2,few
TGTGCCAGCAGCCAGCAAACAGGGGACTATGGCTACACCTTC,CASSQQTGDYGYTF,TRBD1,TRBV3-1/TRBV3-2,TRBJ1-2,once
TGTGCCAGCAGCCACATCCCCTCCTACAATGAGCAGTTCTTC,CASSHIPSYNEQFF,NA,TRBV5-4,TRBJ2-1,many
TGCGCCGTCGACAGGGGCGCCTCCCATGGCTACACCTTC,CAVDRGASHGYTF,TRBD1,TRBV10-2,TRBJ1-2,NA
TGTGCCAGTAGTAACCGGGGGGGGCAAGAGACCCAGTACTTC,CASSNRGGQETQYF,TRBD2,TRBV19,TRBJ2-5,once
TGTGCCAGCAGCTCCATCCGGGACAGGGTAGGTGTCTACACCTTC,CASSSIRDRVGVYTF,TRBD1,TRBV5-4,TRBJ1-2,NA
TGCGCCAGCAGCCAAGATCTCCTAGGGGTGCCCTATGGCTACACCTTC,CASSQDLLGVPYGYTF,NA,TRBV4-3,TRBJ1-2,NA
TGTGCCTGGTCCCGGGACAGGGGCTCTGGAAACACCATATATTTT,CAWSRDRGSGNTIYF,TRBD1,TRBV30,TRBJ1-3,NA
TGTGCCAGCAGGCCCACGGGGTGGTTCGATGGCTACACCTTC,CASRPTGWFDGYTF,NA,TRBV7-9,TRBJ1-2,NA
TGTGCCAGCAGCTCCGTGACAGGGATCAATCAGCCCCAGCATTTT,CASSSVTGINQPQHF,TRBD1,TRBV7-9,TRBJ1-5,NA
TGTGCCAGCAGTTACTCGGAGGACAGGGGGCCGAACATGGACTCACCCCTCCACTTT,CASSYSEDRGPNMDSPLHF,TRBD1,TRBV6-7,TRBJ1-6,NA
TGTGCCAGCAGTTTATGGGGACAGGGAGAGGAAAAACTGTTTTTT,CASSLWGQGEEKLFF,TRBD1,TRBV28,TRBJ1-4,NA
TGTGCCAGCAGCCACTCCGGACAGGGGGCGGGTGGCTACACCTTC,CASSHSGQGAGGYTF,TRBD1,TRBV6-6,TRBJ1-2,NA
TGTGCCAGCAGCCTAAACAGGGGTAAGGCTGAAGCTTTCTTT,CASSLNRGKAEAFF,TRBD1,TRBV14,TRBJ1-1,NA
TGTGCCAGCAGTGACCCTCCGACAGCCTCAACAAGGATGAACACTGAAGCTTTCTTT,CASSDPPTASTRMNTEAFF,NA,TRBV6-1,TRBJ1-1,once
TGTGCCAGCCATGCGACATATAACTATGGCTACACCTTC,CASHATYNYGYTF,NA,TRBV28,TRBJ1-2,NA
TGTGCCAGCAGCGTCAGACTAGCGGACACAGATACGCAGTATTTT,CASSVRLADTDTQYF,TRBD2,TRBV9,TRBJ2-3,NA
TGTGCCAGCAGTAGAGGCGGGACAGTGATCTATGGCTACACCTTC,CASSRGGTVIYGYTF,TRBD1,TRBV28,TRBJ1-2,NA
TGCGCCAGCAGCTTTCGTCAGGGGGCATTACAAGAGACCCAGTACTTC,CASSFRQGALQETQYF,TRBD1,TRBV5-1,TRBJ2-5,NA
TGTGCCAGCAGCCCGTGGACAGGGGCCGAGGAAAGAGCTTTCTTT,CASSPWTGAEERAFF,TRBD1,TRBV14,TRBJ1-1,NA
TGTGCCAGCAGGGAGGATAGCTCCTACAATGAGCAGTTCTTC,CASREDSSYNEQFF,NA,TRBV28,TRBJ2-1,NA
TGTGCCAGCAGCTTAGAAGTAATAGCGGGCGTGGGCCCAGGCGGGGAGCTGTTTTTT,CASSLEVIAGVGPGGELFF,TRBD2,TRBV7-9,TRBJ2-2,NA